This paragraph reports one T cell receptor (beta chain). The source of the sample is a study of blood T cell repertoires in COVID-19. Overall study: The analysed material was cDNA or gDNA that came from T cells, B-cell-depleted T cells, or PBMCs.

Generated by immunoSEQ multiplex PCR, the TCRdb table keeps only in-frame clones and is missing some. The data hold 200,000 to 250,000 clones, with roughly four fifths observed a single time. V lost 0 bases to trimming and J lost 6 bases; unmatched junction nucleotides: 3. CDR3 length equals 15 residues. The germline CDR1 and CDR2 sequences are LGHDT and YNNKEL (reference sequence). Sequenced input: peripheral blood. The TCR sequence derives from a woman aged 40 to 50 with acute or convalescent COVID-19. The chain carries TRBV3-1 (or the pseudogene TRBV3-2) and TRBJ1-5; 9 positions agree with TRBD1. The CDR3 bases are TGTGCCAGCAGCCAAGAGAGGACAGGGGCTCAGCCCCAGCATTTT. It encodes CASSQERTGAQPQHF.